This T cell receptor (beta chain) was identified in a study of blood T cell repertoires in COVID-19. Study-level background: Italy, Spain and the United States were the sources of the convalescent and acute COVID-19 samples. Sample material is recorded as cDNA or gDNA derived from T cells, B-cell-depleted T cells, or PBMCs.

Per the original methods: Estimation of nucleated cell counts relied on the amplification of reference gene primers. The repertoire was sequenced with immunoSEQ multiplex PCR; TCRdb's copy has only in-frame clones and lacks some. D and trimming were read from the DNA, whereas the V and J calls and clone size are those reported in that table. The sample lists 85,000 to 100,000 clones, roughly 80% seen once, with about 8.1% in the top ten. The V gene end was trimmed by 5 bases and the J gene end by 4 bases; junction bases not matched to a gene: 13. The CDR3 covers 17 residues. Germline V lookup: CDR1 LNHDA, CDR2 SQIVND (reference sequence).

This rearrangement joins TRBV19 to TRBJ2-1; TRBD1 matches at 8 bases. The sequence was obtained from a man in his forties or fifties who had recovered from COVID-19. The specimen was peripheral blood. The DNA of the CDR3 is TGTGCCAGTAGTCGATCTCGGACAGGGCCCATATACAATGAGCAGTTCTTC. This encodes CASSRSRTGPIYNEQFF.